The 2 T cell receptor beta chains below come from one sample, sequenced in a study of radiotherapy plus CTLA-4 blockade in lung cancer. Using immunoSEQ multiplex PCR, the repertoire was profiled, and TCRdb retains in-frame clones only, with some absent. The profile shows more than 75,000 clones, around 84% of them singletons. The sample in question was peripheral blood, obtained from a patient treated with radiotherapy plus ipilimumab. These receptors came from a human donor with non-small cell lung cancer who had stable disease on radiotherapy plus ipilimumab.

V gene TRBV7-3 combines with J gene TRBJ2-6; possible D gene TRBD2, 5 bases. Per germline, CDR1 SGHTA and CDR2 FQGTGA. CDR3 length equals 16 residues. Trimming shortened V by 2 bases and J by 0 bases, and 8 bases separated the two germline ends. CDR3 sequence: CASSLSGFSGANVLTF. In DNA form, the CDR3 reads TGTGCCAGCAGCTTATCGGGGTTCTCTGGGGCCAACGTCCTGACTTTC. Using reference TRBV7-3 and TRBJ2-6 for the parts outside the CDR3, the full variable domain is GAGVSQTPSNKVTEKGKYVELRCDPISGHTALYWYRQSLGQGPEFLIYFQGTGAADDSGLPNDRFFAVRPEGSVSTLKIQRTERGDSAVYLCASSLSGFSGANVLTFGAGSRLTVL.

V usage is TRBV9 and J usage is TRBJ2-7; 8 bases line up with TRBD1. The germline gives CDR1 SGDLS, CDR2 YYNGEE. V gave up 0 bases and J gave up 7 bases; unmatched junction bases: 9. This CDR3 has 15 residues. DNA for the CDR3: TGTGCCAGCAGCGTAGTTGGTCAGGGGGCGGGAGAGCAGTACTTC. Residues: CASSVVGQGAGEQYF.